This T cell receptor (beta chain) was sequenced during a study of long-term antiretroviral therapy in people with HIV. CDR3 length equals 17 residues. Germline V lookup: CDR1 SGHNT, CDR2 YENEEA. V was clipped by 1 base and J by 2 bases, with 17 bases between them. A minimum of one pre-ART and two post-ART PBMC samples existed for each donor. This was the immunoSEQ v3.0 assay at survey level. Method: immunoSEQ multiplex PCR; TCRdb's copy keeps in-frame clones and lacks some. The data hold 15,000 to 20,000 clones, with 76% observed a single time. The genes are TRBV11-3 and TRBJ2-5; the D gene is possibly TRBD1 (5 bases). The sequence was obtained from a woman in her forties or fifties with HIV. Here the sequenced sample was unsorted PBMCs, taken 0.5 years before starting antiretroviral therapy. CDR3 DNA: TGTGCCAGCAGCTTAGGTACAGGTCCCCCGCGACAAGAGACCCAGTACTTC. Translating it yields CASSLGTGPPRQETQYF.